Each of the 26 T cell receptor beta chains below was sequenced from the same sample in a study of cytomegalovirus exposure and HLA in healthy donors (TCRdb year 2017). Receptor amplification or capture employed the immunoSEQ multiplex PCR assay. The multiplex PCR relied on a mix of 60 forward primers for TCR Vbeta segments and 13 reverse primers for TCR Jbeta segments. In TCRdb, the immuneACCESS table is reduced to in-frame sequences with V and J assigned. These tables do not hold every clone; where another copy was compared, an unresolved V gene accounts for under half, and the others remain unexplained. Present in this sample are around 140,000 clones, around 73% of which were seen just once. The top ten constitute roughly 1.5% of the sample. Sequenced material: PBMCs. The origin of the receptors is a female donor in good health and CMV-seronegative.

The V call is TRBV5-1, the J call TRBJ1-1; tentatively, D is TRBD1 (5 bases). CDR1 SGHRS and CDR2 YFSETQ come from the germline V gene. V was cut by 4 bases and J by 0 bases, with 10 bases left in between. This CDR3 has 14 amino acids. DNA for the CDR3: TGCGCCAGCAGCCCTCAGGACATGAACACTGAAGCTTTCTTT. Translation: CASSPQDMNTEAFF.

Here the CDR3 reads CASRGSGLSTEAFF. In nucleotides, the CDR3 is TGTGCCAGTAGAGGCAGCGGGCTCAGCACTGAAGCTTTCTTT. The J gene is TRBJ1-1, the V gene TRBV19; D is unresolved. In germline, CDR1 is LNHDA, CDR2 SQIVND (reference sequence). This CDR3 comprises 14 residues. The V end lost 6 bases, the J end lost 4 bases, and 15 bases lay between the germline ends.

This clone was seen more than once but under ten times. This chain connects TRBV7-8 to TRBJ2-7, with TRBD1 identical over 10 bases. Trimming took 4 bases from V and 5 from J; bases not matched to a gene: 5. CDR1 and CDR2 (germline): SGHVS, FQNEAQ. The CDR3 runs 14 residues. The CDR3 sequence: CASSSGQGWNEQYF. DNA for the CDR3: TGTGCCAGCAGCTCGGGACAGGGGTGGAACGAGCAGTACTTC.

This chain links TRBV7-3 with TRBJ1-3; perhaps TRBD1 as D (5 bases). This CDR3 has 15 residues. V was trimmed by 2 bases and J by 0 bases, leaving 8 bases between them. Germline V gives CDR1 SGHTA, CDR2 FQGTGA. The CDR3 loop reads CASSLGGASGNTIYF. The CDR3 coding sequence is TGTGCCAGCAGCTTAGGAGGGGCCTCTGGAAACACCATATATTTT.

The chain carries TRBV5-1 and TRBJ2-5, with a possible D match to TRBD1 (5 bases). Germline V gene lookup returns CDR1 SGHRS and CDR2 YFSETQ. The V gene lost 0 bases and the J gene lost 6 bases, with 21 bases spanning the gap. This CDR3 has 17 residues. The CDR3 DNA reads TGCGCCAGCAGCTTGGAACCAGGGAACCTGCCGCGGCAGACCCAGTACTTC. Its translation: CASSLEPGNLPRQTQYF.

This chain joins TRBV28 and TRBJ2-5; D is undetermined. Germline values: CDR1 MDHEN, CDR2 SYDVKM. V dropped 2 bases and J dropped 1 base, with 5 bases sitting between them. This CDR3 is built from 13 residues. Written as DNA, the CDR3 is TGTGCCAGCAGTTTAGTCAGCCAAGAGACCCAGTACTTC. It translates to CASSLVSQETQYF.

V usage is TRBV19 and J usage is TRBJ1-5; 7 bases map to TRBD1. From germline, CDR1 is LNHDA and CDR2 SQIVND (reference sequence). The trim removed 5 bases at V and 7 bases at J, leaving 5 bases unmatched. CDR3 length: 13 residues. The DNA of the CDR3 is TGTGCCAGTAGTTACGACAGGGCCCAGCCCCAGCATTTT. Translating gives CASSYDRAQPQHF.

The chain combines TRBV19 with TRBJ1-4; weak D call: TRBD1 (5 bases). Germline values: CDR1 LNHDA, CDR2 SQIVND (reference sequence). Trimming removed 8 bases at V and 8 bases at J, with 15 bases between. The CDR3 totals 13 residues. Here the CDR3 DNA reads TGTGCCAGTCAGGGAGGGATCAAGGAAAAACTGTTTTTT. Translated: CASQGGIKEKLFF.

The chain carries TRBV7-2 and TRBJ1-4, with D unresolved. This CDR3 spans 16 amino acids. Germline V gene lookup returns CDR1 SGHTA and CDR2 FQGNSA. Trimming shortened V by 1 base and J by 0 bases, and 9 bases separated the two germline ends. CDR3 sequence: CASSLGGPTTNEKLFF. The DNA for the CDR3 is TGTGCCAGCAGCTTAGGAGGCCCAACAACTAATGAAAAACTGTTTTTT.

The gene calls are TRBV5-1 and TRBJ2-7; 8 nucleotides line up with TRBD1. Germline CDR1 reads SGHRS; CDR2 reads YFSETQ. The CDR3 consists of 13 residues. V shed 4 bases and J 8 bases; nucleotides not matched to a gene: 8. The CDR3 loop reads CASSGEDRAKQYF. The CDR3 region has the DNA TGCGCCAGCAGCGGGGAGGACAGGGCCAAGCAGTACTTC.

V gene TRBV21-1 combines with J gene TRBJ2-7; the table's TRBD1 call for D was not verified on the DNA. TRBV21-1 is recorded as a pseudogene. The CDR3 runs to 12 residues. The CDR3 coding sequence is TGTGCCAGCAGCAAGGACACTTTGGTGCAGTACTTC. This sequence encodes CASSKDTLVQYF.

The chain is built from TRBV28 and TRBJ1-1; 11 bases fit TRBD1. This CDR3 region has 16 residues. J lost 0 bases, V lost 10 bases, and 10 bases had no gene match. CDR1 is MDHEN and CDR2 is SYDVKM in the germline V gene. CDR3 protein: CATIGQGAILNTEAFF. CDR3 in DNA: TGTGCCACCATCGGACAGGGGGCCATTTTGAACACTGAAGCTTTCTTT.

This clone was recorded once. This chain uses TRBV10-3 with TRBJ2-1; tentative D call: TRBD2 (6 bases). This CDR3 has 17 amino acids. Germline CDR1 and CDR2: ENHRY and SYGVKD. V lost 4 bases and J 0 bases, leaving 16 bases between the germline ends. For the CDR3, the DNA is TGTGCCATCAGTGGGCAGGGAGGCGCCGGCTCCTACAATGAGCAGTTCTTC. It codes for CAISGQGGAGSYNEQFF.

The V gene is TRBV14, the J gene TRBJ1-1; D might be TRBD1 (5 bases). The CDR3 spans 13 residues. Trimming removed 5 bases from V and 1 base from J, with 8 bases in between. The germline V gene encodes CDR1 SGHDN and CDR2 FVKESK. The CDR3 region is CASSLQENTEAFF. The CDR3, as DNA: TGTGCCAGCAGCTTACAGGAGAACACTGAAGCTTTCTTT.

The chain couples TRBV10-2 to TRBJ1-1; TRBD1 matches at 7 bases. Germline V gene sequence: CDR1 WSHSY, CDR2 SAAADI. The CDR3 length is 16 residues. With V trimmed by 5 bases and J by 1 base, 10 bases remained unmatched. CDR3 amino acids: CASSLYYRGENTEAFF. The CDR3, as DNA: TGCGCCAGCAGTCTCTATTACAGGGGAGAGAACACTGAAGCTTTCTTT.

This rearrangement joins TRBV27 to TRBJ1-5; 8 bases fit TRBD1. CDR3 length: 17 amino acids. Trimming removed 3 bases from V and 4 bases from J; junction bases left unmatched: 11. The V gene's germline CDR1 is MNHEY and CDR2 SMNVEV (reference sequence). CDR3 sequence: CASSFLPPHRGNQPQHF. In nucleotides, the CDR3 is TGTGCCAGCAGTTTCCTGCCGCCTCACAGGGGGAATCAGCCCCAGCATTTT.

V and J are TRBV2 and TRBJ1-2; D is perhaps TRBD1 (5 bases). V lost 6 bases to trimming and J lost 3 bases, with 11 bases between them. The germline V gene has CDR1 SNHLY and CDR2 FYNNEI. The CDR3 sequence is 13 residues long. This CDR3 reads CASRSTGHYGYTF. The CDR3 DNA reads TGTGCCAGCAGGAGCACAGGTCACTATGGCTACACCTTC.

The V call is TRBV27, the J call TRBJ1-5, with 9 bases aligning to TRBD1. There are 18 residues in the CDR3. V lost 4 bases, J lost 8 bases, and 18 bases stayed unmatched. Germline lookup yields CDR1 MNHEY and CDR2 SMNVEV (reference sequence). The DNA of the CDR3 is TGTGCCAGCAGTTCTTTCAAGTCCGCGGGACAGGGCATTGAGCCCCAGCATTTT. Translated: CASSSFKSAGQGIEPQHF.

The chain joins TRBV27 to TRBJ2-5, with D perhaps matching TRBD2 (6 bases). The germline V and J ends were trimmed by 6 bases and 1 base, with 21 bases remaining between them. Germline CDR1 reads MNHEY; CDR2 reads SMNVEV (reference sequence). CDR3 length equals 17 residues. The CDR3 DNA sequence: TGTGCCAGCAGGGGGGGAGCCGGGGTAATTGGCCAAGAGACCCAGTACTTC. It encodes CASRGGAGVIGQETQYF.

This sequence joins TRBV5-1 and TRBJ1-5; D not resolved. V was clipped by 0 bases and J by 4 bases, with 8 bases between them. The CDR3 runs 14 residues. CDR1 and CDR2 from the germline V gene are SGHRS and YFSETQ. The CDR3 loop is CASSLGPPNQPQHF. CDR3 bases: TGCGCCAGCAGCTTGGGGCCGCCTAATCAGCCCCAGCATTTT.

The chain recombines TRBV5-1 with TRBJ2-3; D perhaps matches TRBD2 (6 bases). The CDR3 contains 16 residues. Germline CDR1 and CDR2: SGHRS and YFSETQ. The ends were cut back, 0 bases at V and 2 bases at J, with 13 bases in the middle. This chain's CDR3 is CASSLEGGIPTDTQYF. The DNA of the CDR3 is TGCGCCAGCAGCTTGGAGGGCGGGATACCCACAGATACGCAGTATTTT.

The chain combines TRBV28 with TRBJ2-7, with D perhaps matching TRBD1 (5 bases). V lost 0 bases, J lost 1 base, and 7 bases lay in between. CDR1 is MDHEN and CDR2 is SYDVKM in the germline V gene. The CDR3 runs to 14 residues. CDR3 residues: CASSLWGQSYEQYF. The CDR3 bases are TGTGCCAGCAGTTTATGGGGGCAGTCCTACGAGCAGTACTTC. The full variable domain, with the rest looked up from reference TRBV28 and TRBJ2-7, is DVKVTQSSRYLVKRTGEKVFLECVQDMDHENMFWYRQDPGLGLRLIYFSYDVKMKEKGDIPEGYSVSREKKERFSLILESASTNQTSMYLCASSLWGQSYEQYFGPGTRLTVT.

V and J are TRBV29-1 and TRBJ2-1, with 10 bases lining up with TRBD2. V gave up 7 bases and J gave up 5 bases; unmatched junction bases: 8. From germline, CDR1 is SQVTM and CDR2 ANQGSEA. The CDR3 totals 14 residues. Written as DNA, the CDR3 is TGCAGCGCCTTAGGGACTAGCGCCCACAATGAGCAGTTCTTC. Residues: CSALGTSAHNEQFF.

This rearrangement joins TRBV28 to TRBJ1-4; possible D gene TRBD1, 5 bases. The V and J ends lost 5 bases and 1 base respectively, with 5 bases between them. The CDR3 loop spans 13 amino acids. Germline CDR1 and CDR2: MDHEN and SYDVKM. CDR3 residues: CASSRGTNEKLFF. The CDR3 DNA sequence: TGTGCCAGCAGTAGGGGAACTAATGAAAAACTGTTTTTT. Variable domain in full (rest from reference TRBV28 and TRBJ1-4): DVKVTQSSRYLVKRTGEKVFLECVQDMDHENMFWYRQDPGLGLRLIYFSYDVKMKEKGDIPEGYSVSREKKERFSLILESASTNQTSMYLCASSRGTNEKLFFGSGTQLSVL.

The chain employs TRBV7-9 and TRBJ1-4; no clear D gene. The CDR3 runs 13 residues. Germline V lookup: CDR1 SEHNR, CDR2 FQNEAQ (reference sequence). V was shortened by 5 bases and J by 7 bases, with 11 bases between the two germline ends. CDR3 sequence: CASSRTGGEKLFF. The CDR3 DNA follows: TGTGCCAGCAGCCGTACCGGAGGTGAAAAACTGTTTTTT.

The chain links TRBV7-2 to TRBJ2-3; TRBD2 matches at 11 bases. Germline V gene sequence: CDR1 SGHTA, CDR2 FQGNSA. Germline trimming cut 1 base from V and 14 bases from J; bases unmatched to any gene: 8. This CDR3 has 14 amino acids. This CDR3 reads CASSLGGLAGGLYF. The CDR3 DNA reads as TGTGCCAGCAGCTTAGGGGGTCTAGCGGGAGGCCTGTATTTT.